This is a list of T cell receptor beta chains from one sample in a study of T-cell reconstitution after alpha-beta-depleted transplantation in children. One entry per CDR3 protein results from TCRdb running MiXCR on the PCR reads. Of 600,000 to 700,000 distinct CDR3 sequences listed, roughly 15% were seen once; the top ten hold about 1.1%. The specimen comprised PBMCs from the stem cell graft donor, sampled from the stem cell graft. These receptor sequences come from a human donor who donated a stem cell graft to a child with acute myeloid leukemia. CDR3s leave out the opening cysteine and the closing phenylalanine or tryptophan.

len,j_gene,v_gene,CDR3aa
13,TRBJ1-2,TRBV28,ASSSPWGSRYGYT
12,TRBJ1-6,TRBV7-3,ASSLKGGRSPLH
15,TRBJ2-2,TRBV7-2,ASSRLPGQGNTGELF
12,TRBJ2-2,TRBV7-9,ASSLEPVTGELF
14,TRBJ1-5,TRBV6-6,ASSSQGEGRNQPQH
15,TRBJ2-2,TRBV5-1,ASSPSLVRGHRGELF
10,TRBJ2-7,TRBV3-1,ASSQSGGGQY
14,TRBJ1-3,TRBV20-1,SASMGGVPSGNTIY
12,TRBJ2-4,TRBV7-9,ASSLAGSQNIQY
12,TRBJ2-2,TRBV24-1,ATSDQSLTGELF
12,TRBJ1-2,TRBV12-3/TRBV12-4,ASSFLLVRNGYT
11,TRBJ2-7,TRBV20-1,SARGNRGDEQY
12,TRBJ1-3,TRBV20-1,SAPSSISGNTIY
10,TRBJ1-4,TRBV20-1,SAPDINEKLF
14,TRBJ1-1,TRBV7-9,ASSPVQVIVNTEAF
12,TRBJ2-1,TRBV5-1,ASSLEFSSYEQF
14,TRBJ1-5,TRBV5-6,ASSVQGVGANQPQH
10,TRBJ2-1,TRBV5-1,ASSLVGVEQF
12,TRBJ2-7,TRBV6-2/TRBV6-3,ASSYFGQSYEQY
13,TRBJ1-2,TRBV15,ATSGMTESNYGYT
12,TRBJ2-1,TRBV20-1,SAREAGAYNEQF
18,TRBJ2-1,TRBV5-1,ASSSMVQGIPRGTYNEQF
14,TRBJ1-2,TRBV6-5,ASSYSLDRGLYGYT
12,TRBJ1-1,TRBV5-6,ASRKRPGNTEAF
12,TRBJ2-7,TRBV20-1,SASGGPASYEQY
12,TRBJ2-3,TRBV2,ASTGLADTDTQY